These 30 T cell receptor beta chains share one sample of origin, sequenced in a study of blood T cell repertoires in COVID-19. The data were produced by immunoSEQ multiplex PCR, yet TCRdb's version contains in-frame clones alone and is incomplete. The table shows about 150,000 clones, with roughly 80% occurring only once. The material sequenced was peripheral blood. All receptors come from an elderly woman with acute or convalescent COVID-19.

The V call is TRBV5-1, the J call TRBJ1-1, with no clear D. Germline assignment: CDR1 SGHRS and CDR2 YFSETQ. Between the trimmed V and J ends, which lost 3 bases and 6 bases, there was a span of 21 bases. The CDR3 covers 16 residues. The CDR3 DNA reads TGCGCCAGCAGCTCACCCCCCCCACGAGGTCAGTCTGAAGCTTTCTTT. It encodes CASSSPPPRGQSEAFF.

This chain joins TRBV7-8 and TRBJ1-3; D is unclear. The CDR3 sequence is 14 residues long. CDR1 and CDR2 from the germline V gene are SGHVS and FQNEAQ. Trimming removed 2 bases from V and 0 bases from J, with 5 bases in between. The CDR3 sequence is CASSLLSSGNTIYF. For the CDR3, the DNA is TGTGCCAGCAGCTTACTGAGCTCTGGAAACACCATATATTTT.

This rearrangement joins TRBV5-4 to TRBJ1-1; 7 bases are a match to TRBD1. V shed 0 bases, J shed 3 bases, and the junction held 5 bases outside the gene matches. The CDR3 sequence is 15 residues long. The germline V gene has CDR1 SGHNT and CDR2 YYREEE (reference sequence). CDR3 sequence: CASSLVRTGDTEAFF. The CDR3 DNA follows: TGTGCCAGCAGCTTGGTGCGCACAGGGGACACTGAAGCTTTCTTT.

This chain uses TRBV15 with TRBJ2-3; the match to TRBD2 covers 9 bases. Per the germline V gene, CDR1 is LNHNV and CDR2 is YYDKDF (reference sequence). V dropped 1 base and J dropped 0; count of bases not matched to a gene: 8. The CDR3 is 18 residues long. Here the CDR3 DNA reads TGTGCCACCAGCAGAGTAGCGGGGGCCCAATCTAGCACAGATACGCAGTATTTT. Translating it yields CATSRVAGAQSSTDTQYF. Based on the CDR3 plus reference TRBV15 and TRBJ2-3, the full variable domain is DAMVIQNPRYQVTQFGKPVTLSCSQTLNHNVMYWYQQKSSQAPKLLFHYYDKDFNNEADTPDNFQSRRPNTSFCFLDIRSPGLGDTAMYLCATSRVAGAQSSTDTQYFGPGTRLTVL.

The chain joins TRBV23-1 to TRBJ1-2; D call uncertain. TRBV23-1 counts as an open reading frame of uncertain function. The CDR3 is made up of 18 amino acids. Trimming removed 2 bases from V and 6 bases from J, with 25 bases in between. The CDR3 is CASSQIFPRKSTGDGYTF. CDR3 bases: TGCGCCAGCAGTCAAATTTTTCCCCGAAAATCGACTGGTGATGGCTACACCTTC.

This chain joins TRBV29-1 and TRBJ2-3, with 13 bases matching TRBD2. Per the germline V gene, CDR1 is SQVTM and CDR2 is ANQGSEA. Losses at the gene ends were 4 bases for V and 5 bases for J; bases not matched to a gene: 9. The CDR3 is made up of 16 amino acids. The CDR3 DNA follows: TGCAGCGTTGGGGCTCCGGGACTAGCGGGGTTAGATACGCAGTATTTT. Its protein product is CSVGAPGLAGLDTQYF.

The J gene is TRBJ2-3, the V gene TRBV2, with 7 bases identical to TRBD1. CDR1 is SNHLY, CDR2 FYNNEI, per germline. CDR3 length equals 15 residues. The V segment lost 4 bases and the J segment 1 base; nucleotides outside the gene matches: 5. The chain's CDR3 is CASSARQGGTDTQYF. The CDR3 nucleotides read TGTGCCAGCAGTGCGAGACAGGGTGGCACAGATACGCAGTATTTT.

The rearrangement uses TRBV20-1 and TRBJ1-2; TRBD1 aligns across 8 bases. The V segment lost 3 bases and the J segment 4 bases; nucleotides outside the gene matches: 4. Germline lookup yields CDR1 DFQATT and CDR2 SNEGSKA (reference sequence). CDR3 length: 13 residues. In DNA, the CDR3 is TGCAGTGCTAGTCAGGGGGCAGGCTATGGCTACACCTTC. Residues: CSASQGAGYGYTF.

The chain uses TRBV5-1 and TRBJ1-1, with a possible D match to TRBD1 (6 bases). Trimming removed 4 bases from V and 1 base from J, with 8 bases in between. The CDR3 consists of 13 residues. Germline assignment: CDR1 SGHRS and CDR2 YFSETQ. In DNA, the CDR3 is TGCGCCAGCAGCCCACAGGGGAACACTGAAGCTTTCTTT. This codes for CASSPQGNTEAFF.

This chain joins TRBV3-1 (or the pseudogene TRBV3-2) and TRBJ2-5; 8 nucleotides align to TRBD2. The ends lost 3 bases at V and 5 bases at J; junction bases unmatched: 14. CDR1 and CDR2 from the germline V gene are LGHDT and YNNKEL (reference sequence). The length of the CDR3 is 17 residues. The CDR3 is CASSHMAGGRPKETQYF. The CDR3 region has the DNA TGTGCCAGCAGCCATATGGCGGGGGGCCGCCCAAAGGAGACCCAGTACTTC.

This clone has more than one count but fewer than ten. As DNA, the CDR3 is TGCAGCGTCGCAGATAGCAATCAGCCCCAGCATTTT. Encoded protein: CSVADSNQPQHF. The chain combines TRBV29-1 with TRBJ1-5; D not certain. This CDR3 contains 12 residues. Germline V gene lookup returns CDR1 SQVTM and CDR2 ANQGSEA. V shed 6 bases and J shed 0 bases, with 6 bases lying between them.

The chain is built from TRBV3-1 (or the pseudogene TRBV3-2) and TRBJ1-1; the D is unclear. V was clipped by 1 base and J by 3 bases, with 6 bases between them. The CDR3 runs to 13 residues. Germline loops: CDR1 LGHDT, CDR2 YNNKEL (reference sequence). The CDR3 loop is CASSQVGDTEAFF. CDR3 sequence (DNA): TGTGCCAGCAGCCAAGTCGGAGACACTGAAGCTTTCTTT.

The CDR3 is CASSLIPGKQNIQYF. In DNA form, the CDR3 reads TGCGCCAGCAGCTTGATTCCGGGGAAGCAAAACATTCAGTACTTC. The J gene is TRBJ2-4, the V gene TRBV5-1; D might be TRBD2 (5 bases). Germline V gene sequence: CDR1 SGHRS, CDR2 YFSETQ. The ends were cut back, 1 base at V and 5 bases at J, with 13 bases in the middle. This CDR3 comprises 15 residues.

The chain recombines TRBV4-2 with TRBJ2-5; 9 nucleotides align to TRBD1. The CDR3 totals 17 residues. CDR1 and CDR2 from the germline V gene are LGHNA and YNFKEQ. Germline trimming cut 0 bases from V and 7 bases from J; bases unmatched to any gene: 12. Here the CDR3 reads CASSQDSGTGLFGTQYF. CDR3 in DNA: TGTGCCAGCAGCCAAGATTCCGGGACAGGGCTATTCGGGACCCAGTACTTC.

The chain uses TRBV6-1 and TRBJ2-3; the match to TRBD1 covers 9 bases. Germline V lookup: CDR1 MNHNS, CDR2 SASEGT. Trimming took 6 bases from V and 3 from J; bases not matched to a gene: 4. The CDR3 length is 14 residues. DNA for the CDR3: TGTGCCAGCAGACAGACAGGGGGGACAGATACGCAGTATTTT. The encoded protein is CASRQTGGTDTQYF.

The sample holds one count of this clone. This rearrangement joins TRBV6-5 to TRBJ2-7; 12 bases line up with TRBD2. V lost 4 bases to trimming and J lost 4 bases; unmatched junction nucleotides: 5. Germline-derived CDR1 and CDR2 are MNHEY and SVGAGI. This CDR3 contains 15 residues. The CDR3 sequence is CASSSTSGRRYEQYF. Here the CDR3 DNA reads TGTGCCAGCAGTTCGACTAGCGGGAGAAGATACGAGCAGTACTTC.

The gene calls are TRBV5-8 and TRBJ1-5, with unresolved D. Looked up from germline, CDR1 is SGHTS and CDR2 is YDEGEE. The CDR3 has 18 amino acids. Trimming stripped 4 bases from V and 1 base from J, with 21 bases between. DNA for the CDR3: TGTGCCAGCAGCCGATGGGCACGAGGGAGCGGCAGCAATCAGCCCCAGCATTTT. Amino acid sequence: CASSRWARGSGSNQPQHF.

In DNA form, the CDR3 reads TGTGCCAGCAGCCAAGAGGGGGTAGCGGGAAACTCCTACGAGCAGTACTTC. Its translation: CASSQEGVAGNSYEQYF. The rearrangement joins TRBV3-1 (or the pseudogene TRBV3-2) to TRBJ2-7; 8 nucleotides line up with TRBD2. This CDR3 contains 17 residues. V shed 0 bases and J 0 bases; nucleotides not matched to a gene: 7. Germline V gives CDR1 LGHDT, CDR2 YNNKEL (reference sequence).

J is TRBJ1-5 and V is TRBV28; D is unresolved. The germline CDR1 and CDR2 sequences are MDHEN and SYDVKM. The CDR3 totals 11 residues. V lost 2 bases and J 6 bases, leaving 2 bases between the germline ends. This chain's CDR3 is CASSLRQPQHF. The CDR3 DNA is TGTGCCAGCAGTTTACGTCAGCCCCAGCATTTT.

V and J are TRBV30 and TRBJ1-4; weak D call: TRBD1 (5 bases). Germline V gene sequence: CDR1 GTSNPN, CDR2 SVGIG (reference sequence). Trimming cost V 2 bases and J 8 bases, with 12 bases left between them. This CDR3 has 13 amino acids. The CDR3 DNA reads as TGTGCCTGGAGTACTCAGGGCCACGAAAAACTGTTTTTT. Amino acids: CAWSTQGHEKLFF.

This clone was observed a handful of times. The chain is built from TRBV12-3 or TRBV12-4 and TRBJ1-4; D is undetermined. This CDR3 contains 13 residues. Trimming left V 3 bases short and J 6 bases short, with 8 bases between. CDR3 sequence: CASSLGRHEKLFF. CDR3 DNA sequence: TGTGCCAGCAGTTTGGGCAGACATGAAAAACTGTTTTTT.

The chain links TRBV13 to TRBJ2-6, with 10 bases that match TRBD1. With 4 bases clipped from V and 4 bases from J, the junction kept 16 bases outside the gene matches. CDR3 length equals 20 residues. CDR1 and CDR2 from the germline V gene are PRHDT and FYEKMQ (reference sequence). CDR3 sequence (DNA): TGTGCCAGCAGCTATAATGCTCGGGACAGGGGTGTTCTCGGGGCCAACGTCCTGACTTTC. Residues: CASSYNARDRGVLGANVLTF.

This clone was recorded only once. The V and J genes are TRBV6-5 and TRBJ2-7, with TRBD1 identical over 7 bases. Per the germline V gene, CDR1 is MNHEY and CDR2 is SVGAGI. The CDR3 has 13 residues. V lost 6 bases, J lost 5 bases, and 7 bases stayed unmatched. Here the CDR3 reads CASSHPDRDEQYF. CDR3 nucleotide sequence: TGTGCCAGCAGCCACCCTGACAGGGACGAGCAGTACTTC.

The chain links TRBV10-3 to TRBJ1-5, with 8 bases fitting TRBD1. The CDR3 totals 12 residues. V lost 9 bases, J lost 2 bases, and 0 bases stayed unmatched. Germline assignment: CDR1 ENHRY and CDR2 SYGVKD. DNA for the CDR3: TGTGCCATGGGACAGGGCAATCAGCCCCAGCATTTT. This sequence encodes CAMGQGNQPQHF.

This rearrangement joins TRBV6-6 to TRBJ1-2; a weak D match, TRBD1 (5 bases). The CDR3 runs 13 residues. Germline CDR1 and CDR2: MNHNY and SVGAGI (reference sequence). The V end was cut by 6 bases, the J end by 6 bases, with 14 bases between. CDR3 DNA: TGTGCCAGCAGGAAAGACAGTCTCGATGGCTACACCTTC. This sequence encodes CASRKDSLDGYTF.

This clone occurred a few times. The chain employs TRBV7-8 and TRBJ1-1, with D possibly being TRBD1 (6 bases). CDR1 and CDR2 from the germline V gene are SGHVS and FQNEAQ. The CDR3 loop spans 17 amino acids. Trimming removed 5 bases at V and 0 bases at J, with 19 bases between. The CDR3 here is CASSPYTGLVLNTEAFF. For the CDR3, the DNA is TGTGCCAGCAGCCCCTATACAGGGCTGGTTTTGAACACTGAAGCTTTCTTT.

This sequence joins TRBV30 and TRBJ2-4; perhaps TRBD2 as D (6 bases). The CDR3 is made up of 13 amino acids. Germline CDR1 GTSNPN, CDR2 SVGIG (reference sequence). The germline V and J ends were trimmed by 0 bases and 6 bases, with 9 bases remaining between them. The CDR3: CAWSVGDSNIQYF. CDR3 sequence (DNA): TGTGCCTGGAGTGTTGGGGACTCAAACATTCAGTACTTC.

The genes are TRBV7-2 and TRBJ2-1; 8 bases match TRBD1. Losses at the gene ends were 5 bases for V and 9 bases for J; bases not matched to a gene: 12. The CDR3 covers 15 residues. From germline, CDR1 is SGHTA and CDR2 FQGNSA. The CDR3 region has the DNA TGTGCCAGCAGCGAATCCGGGACAGGCGTTGGTGAGCAGTTCTTC. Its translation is CASSESGTGVGEQFF.

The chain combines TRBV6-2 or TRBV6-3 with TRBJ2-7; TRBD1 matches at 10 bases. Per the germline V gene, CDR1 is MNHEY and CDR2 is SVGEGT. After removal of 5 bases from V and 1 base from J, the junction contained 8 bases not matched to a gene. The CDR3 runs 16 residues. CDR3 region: CASSPLRDRGSYEQYF. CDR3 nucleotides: TGTGCCAGCAGTCCCCTCCGGGACAGGGGATCCTACGAGCAGTACTTC.

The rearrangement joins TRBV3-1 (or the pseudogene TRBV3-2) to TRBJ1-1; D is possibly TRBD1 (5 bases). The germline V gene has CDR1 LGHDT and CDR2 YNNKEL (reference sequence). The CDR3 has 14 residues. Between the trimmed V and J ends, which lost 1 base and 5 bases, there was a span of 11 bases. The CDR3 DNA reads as TGTGCCAGCAGCCAAGGCAGGGTAGGAACTGAAGCTTTCTTT. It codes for CASSQGRVGTEAFF.